This T cell receptor (beta chain) came from a study of identical twins' blood T cells. Study conclusions and caveats: Shared CDR3 clonotype counts between two donors mainly tracked the product of their cloneset sizes, twins included. Abundant TCRbeta CDR3s overlapped more between twins than with unrelated donors.

A previously described protocol, modified, built RNA-based TCR cDNA libraries. Both ends of each TCR cDNA library bore sample-specific barcodes. Via MiXCR, TCRdb re-called the 5' RACE reads, giving one row per CDR3 protein. This sample has roughly 340,000 distinct CDR3 sequences, with 25% to 35% found just once. The ends were cut back, 7 bases at V and 4 bases at J, with 13 bases in the middle. Germline V gives CDR1 SQVTM, CDR2 ANQGSEA. The CDR3 is made up of 12 amino acids. In the case of this clonotype: Its specificity is not known.

The sequencing input was PBMCs. The V and J genes are TRBV29-1 and TRBJ1-1; maybe TRBD1 (5 bases). This clonotype was sampled from a woman between 18 and 55 years old in good health. The CDR3 sequence is CSADSGSTEAFF. CDR3 nucleotides: TGCAGCGCTGACTCAGGGAGCACTGAAGCTTTCTTT. Drawing the rest from reference TRBV29-1 and TRBJ1-1, the complete variable domain is SAVISQKPSRDICQRGTSLTIQCQVDSQVTMMFWYRQQPGQSLTLIATANQGSEATYESGFVIDKFPISRPNLTFSTLTVSNMSPEDSSIYLCSADSGSTEAFFGQGTRLTVV.